This TCR beta chain is from a study of monozygotic twins with inflammatory bowel disease. Study findings and constraints: The results supported no single strong signal or clonotype associated with IBD.

With respect to this clonotype: The target antigen is unknown.

For each CDR3 protein, TCRdb gives one entry from its re-call of the 5' RACE reads, without DNA. The sample has tens of thousands of distinct CDR3 sequences, and its top ten clones hold 5.3%. The CDR3 spans 12 residues. Per germline, CDR1 SGHAT and CDR2 FQNNGV. The genes are TRBV11-2 and TRBJ1-2. The clonotype was recovered from a human donor with ulcerative colitis or Crohn's disease, or a healthy co-twin of an affected twin (not recorded which). Specimen: blood. The CDR3 sequence: CASSLEAGRYTF. The full variable domain, with the rest looked up from reference TRBV11-2 and TRBJ1-2, is EAGVAQSPRYKIIEKRQSVAFWCNPISGHATLYWYQQILGQGPKLLIQFQNNGVVDDSQLPKDRFSAERLKGVDSTLKIQPAKLEDSAVYLCASSLEAGRYTFGSGTRLTVV.